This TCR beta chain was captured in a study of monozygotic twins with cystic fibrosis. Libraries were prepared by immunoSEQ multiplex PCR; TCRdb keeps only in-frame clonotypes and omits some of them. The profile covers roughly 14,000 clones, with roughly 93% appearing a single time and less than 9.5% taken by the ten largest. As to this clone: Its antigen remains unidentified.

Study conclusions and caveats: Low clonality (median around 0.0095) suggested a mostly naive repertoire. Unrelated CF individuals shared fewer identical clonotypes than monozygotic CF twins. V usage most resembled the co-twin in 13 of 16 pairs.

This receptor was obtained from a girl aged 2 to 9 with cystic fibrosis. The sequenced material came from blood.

The CDR3, as DNA: TGTGCCATCAGTGACCCGCGGGAGGGCCCTAGTGAGCAGTTCTTC. Translating it yields CAISDPREGPSEQFF. V gene TRBV10-3 combines with J gene TRBJ2-1; 9 bases align to TRBD2. Trimming at V came to 3 bases and at J to 9 bases, leaving 9 bases not matched to a gene. The CDR3 has 15 amino acids. Germline V gene sequence: CDR1 ENHRY, CDR2 SYGVKD.